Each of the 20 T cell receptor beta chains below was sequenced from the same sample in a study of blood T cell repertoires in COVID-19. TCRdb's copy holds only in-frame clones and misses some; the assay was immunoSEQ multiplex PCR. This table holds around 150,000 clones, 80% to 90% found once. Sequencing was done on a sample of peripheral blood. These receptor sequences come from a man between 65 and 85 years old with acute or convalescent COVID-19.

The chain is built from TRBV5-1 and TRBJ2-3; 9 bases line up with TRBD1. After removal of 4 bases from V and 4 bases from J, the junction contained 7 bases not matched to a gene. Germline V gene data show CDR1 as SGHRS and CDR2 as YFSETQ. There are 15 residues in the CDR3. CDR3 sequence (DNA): TGCGCCAGCAGCGGGAAAACAGGGGGCCCAGATACGCAGTATTTT. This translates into CASSGKTGGPDTQYF.

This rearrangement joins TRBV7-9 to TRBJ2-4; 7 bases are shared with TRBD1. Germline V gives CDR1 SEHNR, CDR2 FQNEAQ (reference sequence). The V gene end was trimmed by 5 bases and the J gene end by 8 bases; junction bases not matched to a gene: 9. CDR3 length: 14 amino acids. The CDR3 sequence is CASSLDRDAHIQYF. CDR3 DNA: TGTGCCAGCAGCCTCGACAGGGATGCCCACATTCAGTACTTC.

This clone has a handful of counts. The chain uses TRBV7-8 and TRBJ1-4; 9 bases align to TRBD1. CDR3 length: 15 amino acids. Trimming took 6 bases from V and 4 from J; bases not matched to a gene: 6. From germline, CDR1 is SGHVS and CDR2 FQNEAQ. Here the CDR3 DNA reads TGTGCCAGCAGGGTACGGACAGGGGATAATGAAAAACTGTTTTTT. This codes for CASRVRTGDNEKLFF.

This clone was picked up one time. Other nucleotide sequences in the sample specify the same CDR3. CDR3 sequence (DNA): TGTGCCAGCAGCCTCGACAGGAATGAAAAACTGTTTTTT. Encoded protein: CASSLDRNEKLFF. This chain joins TRBV14 and TRBJ1-4; a possible D gene is TRBD1 (6 bases). The germline V and J ends were trimmed by 4 bases and 5 bases, with 8 bases remaining between them. Germline CDR1 SGHDN, CDR2 FVKESK. This CDR3 region has 13 residues.

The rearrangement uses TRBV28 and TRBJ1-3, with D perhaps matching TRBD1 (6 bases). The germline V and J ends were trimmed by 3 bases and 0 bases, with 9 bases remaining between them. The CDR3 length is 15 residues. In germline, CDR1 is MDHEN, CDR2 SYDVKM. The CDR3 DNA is TGTGCCAGCAGTTTTCAGGGGAGCTCTGGAAACACCATATATTTT. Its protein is CASSFQGSSGNTIYF.

This CDR3 is CASSIMASGGTSYNEQFF. CDR3 DNA: TGTGCCAGTAGTATCATGGCTAGCGGGGGGACCTCCTACAATGAGCAGTTCTTC. V usage is TRBV19 and J usage is TRBJ2-1; 11 bases are a match to TRBD2. Germline CDR1 is LNHDA and CDR2 is SQIVND (reference sequence). This CDR3 contains 18 residues. V was pared by 3 bases and J by 0 bases, with 7 bases of the junction left unmatched.

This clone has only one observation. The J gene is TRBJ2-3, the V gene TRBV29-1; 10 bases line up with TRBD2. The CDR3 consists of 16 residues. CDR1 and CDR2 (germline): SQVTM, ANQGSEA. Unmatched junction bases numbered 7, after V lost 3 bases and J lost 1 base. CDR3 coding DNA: TGCAGCGTTGATAACTCCGGGACTAGCGGCACAGATACGCAGTATTTT. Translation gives CSVDNSGTSGTDTQYF.

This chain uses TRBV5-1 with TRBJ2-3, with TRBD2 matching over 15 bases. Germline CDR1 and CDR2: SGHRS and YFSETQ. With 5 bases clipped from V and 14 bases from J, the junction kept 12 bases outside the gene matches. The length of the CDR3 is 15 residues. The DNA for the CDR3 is TGCGCCAGCAGAAACCCGGGACTAGCGGGAGGCGTCGCGTATTTT. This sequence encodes CASRNPGLAGGVAYF.

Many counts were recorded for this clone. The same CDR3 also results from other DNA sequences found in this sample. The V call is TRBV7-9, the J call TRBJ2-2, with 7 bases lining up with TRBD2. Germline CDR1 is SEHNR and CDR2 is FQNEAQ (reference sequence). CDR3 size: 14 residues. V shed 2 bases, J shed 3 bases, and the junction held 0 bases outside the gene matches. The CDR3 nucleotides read TGTGCCAGCAGCTTACTAGCGGACACCGGGGAGCTGTTTTTT. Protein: CASSLLADTGELFF.

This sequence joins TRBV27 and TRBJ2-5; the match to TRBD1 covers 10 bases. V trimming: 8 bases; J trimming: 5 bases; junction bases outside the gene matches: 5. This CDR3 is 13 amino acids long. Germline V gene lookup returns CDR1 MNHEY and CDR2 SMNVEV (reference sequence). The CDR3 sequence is CASGDRGWETQYF. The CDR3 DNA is TGTGCCAGCGGGGACAGGGGTTGGGAGACCCAGTACTTC.

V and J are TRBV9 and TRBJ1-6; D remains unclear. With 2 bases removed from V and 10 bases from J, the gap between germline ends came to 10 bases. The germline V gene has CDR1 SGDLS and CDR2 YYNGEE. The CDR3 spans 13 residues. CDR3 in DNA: TGTGCCAGCAGCGTCTACCGGGGATCACCCCTCCACTTT. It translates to CASSVYRGSPLHF. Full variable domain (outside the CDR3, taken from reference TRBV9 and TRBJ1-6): DSGVTQTPKHLITATGQRVTLRCSPRSGDLSVYWYQQSLDQGLQFLIQYYNGEERAKGNILERFSAQQFPDLHSELNLSSLELGDSALYFCASSVYRGSPLHFGNGTRLTVT.

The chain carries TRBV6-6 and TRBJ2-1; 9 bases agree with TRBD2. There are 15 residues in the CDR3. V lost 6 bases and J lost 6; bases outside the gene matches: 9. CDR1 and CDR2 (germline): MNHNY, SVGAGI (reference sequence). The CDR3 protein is CASRTGAGGGNEQFF. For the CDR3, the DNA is TGTGCCAGCAGGACGGGAGCGGGAGGCGGCAATGAGCAGTTCTTC.

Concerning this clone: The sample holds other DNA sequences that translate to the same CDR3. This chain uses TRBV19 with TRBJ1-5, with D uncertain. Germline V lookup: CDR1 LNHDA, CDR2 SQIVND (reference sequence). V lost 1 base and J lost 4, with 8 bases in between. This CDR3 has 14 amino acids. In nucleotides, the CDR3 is TGTGCCAGTAGTATAGCCGGAGGGAATCAGCCCCAGCATTTT. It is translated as CASSIAGGNQPQHF.

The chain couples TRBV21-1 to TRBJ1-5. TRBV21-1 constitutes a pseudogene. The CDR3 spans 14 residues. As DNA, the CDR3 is TGTGCCAGCAGCAAAGGGGGGGGCAATCAGCCCCAGCATTTT. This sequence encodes CASSKGGGNQPQHF.

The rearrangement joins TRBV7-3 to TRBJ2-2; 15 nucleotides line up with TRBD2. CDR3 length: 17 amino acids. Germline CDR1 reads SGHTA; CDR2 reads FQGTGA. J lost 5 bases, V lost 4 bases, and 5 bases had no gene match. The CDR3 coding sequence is TGTGCCAGCAGCTCGGGACTAGCGGGAGGTGGAACCGGGGAGCTGTTTTTT. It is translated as CASSSGLAGGGTGELFF. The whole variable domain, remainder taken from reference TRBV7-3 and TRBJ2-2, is GAGVSQTPSNKVTEKGKYVELRCDPISGHTALYWYRQSLGQGPEFLIYFQGTGAADDSGLPNDRFFAVRPEGSVSTLKIQRTERGDSAVYLCASSSGLAGGGTGELFFGEGSRLTVL.

CDR3 residues: CASSHYARLAGYYEQYF. The CDR3 DNA reads TGCGCCAGCAGTCACTATGCAAGACTAGCGGGTTACTACGAGCAGTACTTC. V usage is TRBV23-1 and J usage is TRBJ2-7; 10 bases are shared with TRBD2. TRBV23-1 is an ORF; its function is uncertain. The length of the CDR3 is 17 residues. V dropped 3 bases and J dropped 3; count of bases not matched to a gene: 11.

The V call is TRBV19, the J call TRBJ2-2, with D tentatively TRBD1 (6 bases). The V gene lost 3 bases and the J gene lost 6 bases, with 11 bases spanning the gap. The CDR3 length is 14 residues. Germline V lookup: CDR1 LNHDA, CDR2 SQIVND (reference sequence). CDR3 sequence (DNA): TGTGCCAGTAGTATCAGGGGCGAGGCCGGGGAGCTGTTTTTT. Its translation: CASSIRGEAGELFF.

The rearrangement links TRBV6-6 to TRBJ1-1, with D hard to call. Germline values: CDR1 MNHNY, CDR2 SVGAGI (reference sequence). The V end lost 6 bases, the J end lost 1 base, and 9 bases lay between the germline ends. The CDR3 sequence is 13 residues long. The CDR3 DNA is TGTGCCAGCAGATTTGCGGAGAACACTGAAGCTTTCTTT. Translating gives CASRFAENTEAFF.

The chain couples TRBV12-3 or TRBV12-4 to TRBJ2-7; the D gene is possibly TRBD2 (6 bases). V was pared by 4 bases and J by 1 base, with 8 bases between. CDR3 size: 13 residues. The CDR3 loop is CASSYGGSYEQYF. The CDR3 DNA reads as TGTGCCAGCAGTTACGGGGGTTCCTACGAGCAGTACTTC.

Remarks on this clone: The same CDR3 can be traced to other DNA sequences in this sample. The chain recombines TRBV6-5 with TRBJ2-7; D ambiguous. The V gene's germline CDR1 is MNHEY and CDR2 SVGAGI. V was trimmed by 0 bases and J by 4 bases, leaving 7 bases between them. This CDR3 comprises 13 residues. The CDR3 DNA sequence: TGTGCCAGCAGTTACTCGACCGGGTACGAGCAGTACTTC. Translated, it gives CASSYSTGYEQYF.